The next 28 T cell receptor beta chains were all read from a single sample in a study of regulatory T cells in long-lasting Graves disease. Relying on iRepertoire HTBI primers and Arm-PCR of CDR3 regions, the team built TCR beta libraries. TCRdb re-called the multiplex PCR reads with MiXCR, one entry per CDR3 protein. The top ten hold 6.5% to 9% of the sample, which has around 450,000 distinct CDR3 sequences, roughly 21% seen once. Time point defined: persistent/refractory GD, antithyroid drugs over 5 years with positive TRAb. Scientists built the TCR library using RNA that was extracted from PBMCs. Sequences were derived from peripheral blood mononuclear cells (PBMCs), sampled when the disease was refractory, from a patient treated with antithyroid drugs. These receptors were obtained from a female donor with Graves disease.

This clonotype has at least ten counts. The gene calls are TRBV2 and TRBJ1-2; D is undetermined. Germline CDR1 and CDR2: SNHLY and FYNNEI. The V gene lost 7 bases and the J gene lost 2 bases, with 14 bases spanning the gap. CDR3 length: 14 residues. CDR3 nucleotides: TGTGCCAGCACACCGACCAGCCCAAACTATGGCTACACCTTC. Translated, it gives CASTPTSPNYGYTF.

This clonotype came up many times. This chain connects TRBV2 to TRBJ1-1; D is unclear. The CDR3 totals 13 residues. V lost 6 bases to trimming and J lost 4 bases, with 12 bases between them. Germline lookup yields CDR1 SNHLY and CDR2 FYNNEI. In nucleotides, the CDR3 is TGTGCCAGCAGACCCTACTGGGGCACTGAAGCTTTCTTT. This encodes CASRPYWGTEAFF.

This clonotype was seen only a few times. This CDR3 is CASSLEPGSTYEQYF. The CDR3 DNA sequence: TGTGCCAGCAGCTTAGAACCGGGATCAACCTACGAGCAGTACTTC. The rearrangement joins TRBV7-2 to TRBJ2-7; TRBD2 is a possible D gene (5 bases). This CDR3 comprises 15 residues. Trimming cost V 1 base and J 2 bases, with 12 bases left between them. Looked up from germline, CDR1 is SGHTA and CDR2 is FQGNSA.

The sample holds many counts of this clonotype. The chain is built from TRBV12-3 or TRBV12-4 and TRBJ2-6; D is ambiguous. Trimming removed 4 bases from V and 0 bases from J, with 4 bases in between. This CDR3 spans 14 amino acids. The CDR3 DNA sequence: TGTGCCAGCAGTTACGGCTCTGGGGCCAACGTCCTGACTTTC. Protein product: CASSYGSGANVLTF.

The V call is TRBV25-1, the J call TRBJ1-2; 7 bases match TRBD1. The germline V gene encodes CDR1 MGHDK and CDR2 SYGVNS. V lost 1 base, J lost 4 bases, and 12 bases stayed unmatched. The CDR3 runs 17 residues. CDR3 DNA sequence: TGTGCCAGCAGTGAATTGTCCCTAGGGGGCACGGCCTATGGCTACACCTTC. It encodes CASSELSLGGTAYGYTF.

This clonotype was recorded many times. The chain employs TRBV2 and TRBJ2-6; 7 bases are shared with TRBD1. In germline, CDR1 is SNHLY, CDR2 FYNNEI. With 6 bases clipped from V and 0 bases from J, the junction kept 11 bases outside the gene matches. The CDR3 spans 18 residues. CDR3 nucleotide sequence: TGTGCCAGCAGACCTGGGACAGCCAGATTCTCTGGGGCCAACGTCCTGACTTTC. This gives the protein CASRPGTARFSGANVLTF.

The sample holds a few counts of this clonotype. This CDR3 is CASSRDQKAYEQYF. CDR3 in DNA: TGTGCCAGCTCACGCGACCAAAAGGCCTACGAGCAGTACTTC. The rearrangement links TRBV18 to TRBJ2-7; no firm D call. V lost 4 bases, J lost 2 bases, and 12 bases lay in between. Germline loops: CDR1 KGHSH, CDR2 LQKENI. CDR3 length equals 14 residues.

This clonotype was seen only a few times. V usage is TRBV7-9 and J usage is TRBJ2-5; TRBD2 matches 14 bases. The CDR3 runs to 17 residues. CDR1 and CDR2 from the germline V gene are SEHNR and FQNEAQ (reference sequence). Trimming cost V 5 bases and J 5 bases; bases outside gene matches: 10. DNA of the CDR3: TGTGCCAGCAGCCCCCGACTAGCGGGAGGGCCCTGGGAGACCCAGTACTTC. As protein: CASSPRLAGGPWETQYF.

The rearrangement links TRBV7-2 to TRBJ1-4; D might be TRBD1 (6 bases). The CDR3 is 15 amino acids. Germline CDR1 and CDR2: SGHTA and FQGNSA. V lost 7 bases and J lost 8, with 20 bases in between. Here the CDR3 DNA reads TGTGCCAGCACCTCGGGTGGGGGGGCCGGGGAAAAACTGTTTTTT. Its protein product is CASTSGGGAGEKLFF.

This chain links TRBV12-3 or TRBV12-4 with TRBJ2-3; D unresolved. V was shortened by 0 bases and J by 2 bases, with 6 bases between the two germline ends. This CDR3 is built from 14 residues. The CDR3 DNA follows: TGTGCCAGCAGTTTAGCGGGGTTCACAGATACGCAGTATTTT. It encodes CASSLAGFTDTQYF.

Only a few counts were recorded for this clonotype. This chain's CDR3 is CASTLFAANYGYTF. The CDR3 DNA reads as TGTGCCAGTACCTTGTTTGCCGCTAACTATGGCTACACCTTC. The rearrangement joins TRBV19 to TRBJ1-2; no firm D call. Trimming shortened V by 7 bases and J by 0 bases, and 12 bases separated the two germline ends. Germline assignment: CDR1 LNHDA and CDR2 SQIVND (reference sequence). This CDR3 spans 14 amino acids.

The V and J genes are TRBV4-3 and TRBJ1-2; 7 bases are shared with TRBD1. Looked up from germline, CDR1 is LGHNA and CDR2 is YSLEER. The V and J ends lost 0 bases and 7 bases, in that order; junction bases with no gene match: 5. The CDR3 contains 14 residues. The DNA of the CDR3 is TGCGCCAGCAGCCAAGATGGAGGGGGCCGTGGCTACACCTTC. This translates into CASSQDGGGRGYTF.

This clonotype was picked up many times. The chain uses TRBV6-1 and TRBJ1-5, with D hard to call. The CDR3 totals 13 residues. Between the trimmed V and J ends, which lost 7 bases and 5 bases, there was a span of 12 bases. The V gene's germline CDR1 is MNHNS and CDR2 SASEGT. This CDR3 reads CASISSRDQPQHF. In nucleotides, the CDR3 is TGTGCCAGCATCTCCTCGAGGGATCAGCCCCAGCATTTT.

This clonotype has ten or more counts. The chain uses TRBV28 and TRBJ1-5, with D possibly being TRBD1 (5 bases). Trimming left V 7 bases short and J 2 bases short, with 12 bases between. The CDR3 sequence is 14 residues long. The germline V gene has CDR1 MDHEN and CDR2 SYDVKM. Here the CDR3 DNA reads TGTGCCAGCACCGACGCGGGGGGCAATCAGCCCCAGCATTTT. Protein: CASTDAGGNQPQHF.

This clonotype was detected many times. This CDR3 reads CSAPHAGTQYF. The CDR3 nucleotides read TGCAGTGCCCCTCACGCTGGGACCCAGTACTTC. V usage is TRBV20-1 and J usage is TRBJ2-5; D is uncertain. With 6 bases removed from V and 7 bases from J, the gap between germline ends came to 12 bases. Germline loops: CDR1 DFQATT, CDR2 SNEGSKA (reference sequence). There are 11 residues in the CDR3.

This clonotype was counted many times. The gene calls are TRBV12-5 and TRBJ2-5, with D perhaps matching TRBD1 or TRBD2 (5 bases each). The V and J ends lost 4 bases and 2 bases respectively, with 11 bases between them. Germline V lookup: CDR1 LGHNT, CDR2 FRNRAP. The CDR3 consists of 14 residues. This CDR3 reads CASGSRDPQETQYF. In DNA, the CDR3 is TGTGCTAGTGGTTCGAGGGACCCACAAGAGACCCAGTACTTC.

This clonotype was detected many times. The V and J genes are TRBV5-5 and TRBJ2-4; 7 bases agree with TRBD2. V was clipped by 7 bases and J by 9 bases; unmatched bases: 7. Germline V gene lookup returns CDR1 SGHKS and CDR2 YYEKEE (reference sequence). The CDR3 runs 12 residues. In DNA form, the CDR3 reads TGTGCCAGCGGGGGAGGGGATTCCATTCAGTACTTC. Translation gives CASGGGDSIQYF. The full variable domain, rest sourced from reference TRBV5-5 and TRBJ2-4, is DAGVTQSPTHLIKTRGQQVTLRCSPISGHKSVSWYQQVLGQGPQFIFQYYEKEERGRGNFPDRFSARQFPNYSSELNVNALLLGDSALYLCASGGGDSIQYFGAGTRLSVL.

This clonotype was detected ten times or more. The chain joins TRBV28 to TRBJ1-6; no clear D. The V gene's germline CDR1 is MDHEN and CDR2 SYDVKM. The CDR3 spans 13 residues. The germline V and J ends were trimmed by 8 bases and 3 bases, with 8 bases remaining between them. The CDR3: CASQRVYNSPLHF. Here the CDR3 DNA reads TGTGCCAGCCAGAGGGTCTATAATTCACCCCTCCACTTT.

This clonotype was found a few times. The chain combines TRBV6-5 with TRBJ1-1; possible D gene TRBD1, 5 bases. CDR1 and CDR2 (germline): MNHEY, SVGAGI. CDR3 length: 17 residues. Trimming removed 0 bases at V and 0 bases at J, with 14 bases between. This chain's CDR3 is CASSYSLPWGLNTEAFF. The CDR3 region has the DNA TGTGCCAGCAGTTACTCACTTCCTTGGGGACTGAACACTGAAGCTTTCTTT.

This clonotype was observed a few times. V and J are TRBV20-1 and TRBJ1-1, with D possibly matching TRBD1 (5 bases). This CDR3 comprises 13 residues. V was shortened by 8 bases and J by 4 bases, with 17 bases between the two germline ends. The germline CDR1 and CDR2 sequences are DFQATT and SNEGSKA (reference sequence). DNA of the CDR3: TGCAGTAGCAGGACCCCTGGGGGCACTGAAGCTTTCTTT. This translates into CSSRTPGGTEAFF.

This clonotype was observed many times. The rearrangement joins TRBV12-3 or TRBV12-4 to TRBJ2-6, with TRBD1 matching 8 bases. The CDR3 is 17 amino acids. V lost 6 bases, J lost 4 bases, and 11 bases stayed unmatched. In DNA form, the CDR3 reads TGTGCCAGCAGCCCCTCCGGGCAGGGGGCCGGGGCCAACGTCCTGACTTTC. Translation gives CASSPSGQGAGANVLTF.

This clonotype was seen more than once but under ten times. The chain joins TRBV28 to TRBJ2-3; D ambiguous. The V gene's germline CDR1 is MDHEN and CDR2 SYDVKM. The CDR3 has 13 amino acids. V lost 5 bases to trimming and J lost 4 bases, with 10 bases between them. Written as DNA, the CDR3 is TGTGCCAGCAGTACCTGGGTAGCAGATACGCAGTATTTT. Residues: CASSTWVADTQYF.

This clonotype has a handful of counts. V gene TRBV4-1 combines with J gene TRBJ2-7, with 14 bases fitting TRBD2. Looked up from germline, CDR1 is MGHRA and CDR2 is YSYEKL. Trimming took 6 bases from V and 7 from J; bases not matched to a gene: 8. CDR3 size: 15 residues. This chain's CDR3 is CASSRLAGGREEQYF. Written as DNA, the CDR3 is TGCGCCAGCAGTCGACTAGCGGGGGGGCGGGAGGAGCAGTACTTC.

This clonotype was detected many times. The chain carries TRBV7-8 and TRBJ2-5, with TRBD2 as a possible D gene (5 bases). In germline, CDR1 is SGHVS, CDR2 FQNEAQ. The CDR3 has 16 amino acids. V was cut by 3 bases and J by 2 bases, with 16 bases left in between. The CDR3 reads CASSFTSSGMQETQYF. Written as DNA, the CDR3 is TGTGCCAGCAGCTTTACATCCTCGGGAATGCAAGAGACCCAGTACTTC.

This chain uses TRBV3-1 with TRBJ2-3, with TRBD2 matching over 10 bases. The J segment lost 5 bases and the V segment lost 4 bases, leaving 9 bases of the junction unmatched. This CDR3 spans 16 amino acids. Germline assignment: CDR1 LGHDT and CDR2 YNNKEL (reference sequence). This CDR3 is CASSLRAGGPGDTQYF. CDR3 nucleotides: TGTGCCAGCAGCCTGCGAGCGGGGGGGCCAGGAGATACGCAGTATTTT.

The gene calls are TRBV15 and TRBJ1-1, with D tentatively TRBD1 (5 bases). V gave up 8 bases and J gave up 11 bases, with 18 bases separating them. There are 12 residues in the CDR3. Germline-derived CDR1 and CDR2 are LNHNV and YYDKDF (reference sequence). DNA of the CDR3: TGTGCCACCTCCGACTTTGGGGGGGACGCTTTCTTT. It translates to CATSDFGGDAFF. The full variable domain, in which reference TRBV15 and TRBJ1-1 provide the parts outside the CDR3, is DAMVIQNPRYQVTQFGKPVTLSCSQTLNHNVMYWYQQKSSQAPKLLFHYYDKDFNNEADTPDNFQSRRPNTSFCFLDIRSPGLGDTAMYLCATSDFGGDAFFGQGTRLTVV.

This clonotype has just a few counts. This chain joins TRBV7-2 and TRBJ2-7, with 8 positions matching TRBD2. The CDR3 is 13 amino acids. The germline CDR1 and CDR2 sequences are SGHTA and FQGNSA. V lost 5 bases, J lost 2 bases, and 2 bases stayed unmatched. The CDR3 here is CASSEGLAYEQYF. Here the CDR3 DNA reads TGTGCCAGCAGCGAGGGACTAGCCTACGAGCAGTACTTC.

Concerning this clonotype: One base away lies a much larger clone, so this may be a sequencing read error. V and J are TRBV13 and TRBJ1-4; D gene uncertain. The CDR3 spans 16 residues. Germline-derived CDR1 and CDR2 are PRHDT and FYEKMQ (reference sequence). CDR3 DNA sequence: TGTGCCAGCAGTTCTGGACGTAGAGCAACTAATGAAAAACTGCTTTTT. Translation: CASSSGRRATNEKLLF.